The 6 T cell receptor beta chains reported below all come from one sample, sequenced in a study of T-cell memory formation after mild COVID-19 (dated by TCRdb to the early 2020s). Libraries were prepared through 5' RACE. TCRdb names Illumina NovaSeq 6000 as the instrument used. TCRdb ran its own pipeline on the public reads, namely fastp trimming at Q25 and MiXCR clone calling, and kept in-frame beta chains. Identical CDR3 proteins give one entry, which carries the most common genes and DNA. For this sample the table gives approximately 500,000 distinct CDR3 sequences, of which roughly 23% were detected only once. Together, the top ten hold around 13% of the sample. Source material: PBMCs or a T cell subset sorted from them (not recorded which). The source of these receptors is an adult woman who had mild COVID-19 (a few samples of this study predate the infection). The sample titles of this study are shuffled in the database, so cell type and time point are left out; the donor was told from shared clones.

Of note for this clonotype: A junction boundary mismatches the germline segment, possibly from a read error. V and J are TRBV4-1 and TRBJ2-5; 10 nucleotides align to TRBD2. Germline CDR1 and CDR2: MGHRA and YSYEKL. The CDR3 covers 12 residues. In DNA, the CDR3 is TGCGCCAGCAGCGGTAGCGGGGGGCCTCTTTATTTC. This gives the protein CASSGSGGPLYF.

CDR3 sequence: CASSPGLRQTTGELFF. CDR3 DNA sequence: TGTGCCAGCAGTCCTGGTCTCAGACAGACCACCGGGGAGCTGTTTTTT. The chain recombines TRBV7-2 with TRBJ2-2; a possible D gene is TRBD1 (5 bases). Germline loops: CDR1 SGHTA, CDR2 FQGNSA. The CDR3 spans 16 residues. V lost 6 bases to trimming and J lost 4 bases, with 18 bases between them.

The chain recombines TRBV5-1 with TRBJ2-2; possibly TRBD2 for D (6 bases). The V gene's germline CDR1 is SGHRS and CDR2 YFSETQ. Trimming pared 5 bases from V and 5 bases from J, leaving 13 bases between. This CDR3 region has 14 residues. In nucleotides, the CDR3 is TGCGCCAGCAGGCCCGTAGCGGTGACCGGGGAGCTGTTTTTT. It specifies CASRPVAVTGELFF. The variable domain in full, with the rest retrieved from reference TRBV5-1 and TRBJ2-2, is KAGVTQTPRYLIKTRGQQVTLSCSPISGHRSVSWYQQTPGQGLQFLFEYFSETQRNKGNFPGRFSGRQFSNSRSEMNVSTLELGDSALYLCASRPVAVTGELFFGEGSRLTVL.

The chain uses TRBV5-1 and TRBJ1-3, with 9 bases aligning to TRBD1. CDR3 size: 17 residues. Trimming at V came to 0 bases and at J to 1 base, leaving 5 bases not matched to a gene. Germline assignment: CDR1 SGHRS and CDR2 YFSETQ. CDR3 region: CASSLGPGQGSGNTIYF. The CDR3 DNA follows: TGCGCCAGCAGCTTGGGGCCGGGACAGGGATCTGGAAACACCATATATTTT.

This sequence joins TRBV24-1 and TRBJ2-2; TRBD2 is a possible D gene (5 bases). The CDR3 is made up of 14 amino acids. Germline V CDR1 and CDR2: KGHDR, SFDVKD. V dropped 8 bases and J dropped 6 bases, with 15 bases sitting between them. The CDR3 loop is CATMTGIIPGELFF. Written as DNA, the CDR3 is TGTGCCACCATGACCGGGATCATCCCCGGGGAGCTGTTTTTT.

This clonotype showed up just a few times. The chain combines TRBV18 with TRBJ1-3, with D perhaps matching TRBD1 (6 bases). V gave up 6 bases and J gave up 1 base, with 13 bases separating them. Germline CDR1 and CDR2: KGHSH and LQKENI. The CDR3 covers 15 residues. The CDR3 loop is CASSVGQLSGNTIYF. CDR3 sequence (DNA): TGTGCCAGCTCCGTCGGACAGCTTTCTGGAAACACCATATATTTT.